This is a list of T cell receptor beta chains from one sample in a study of blood T cell repertoires in COVID-19. Clones were sequenced by immunoSEQ multiplex PCR, and TCRdb holds only the in-frame ones, with some missing. The table has around 420,000 clones, around 90% seen once. The sequenced sample consisted of PBMCs or T cells enriched from blood (not recorded which). The receptors derive from a woman aged 40-49 years with acute COVID-19. Both conserved end residues are part of each CDR3. A D gene is named only where the DNA matches it firmly. For some rows the clone size is stated as once, few or many, or as a class when expanded; others skip it.

>TRBV29-1|TRBJ1-4|-|-|14
TGCAGCGTGAAGGAGGGACGGAGTAATGAAAAACTGTTTTTT
CSVKEGRSNEKLFF
>TRBV7-9|TRBJ2-1|-|-|14
TGTGCCAGCAGCCGCCCCGACAGCTACAATGAGCAGTTCTTC
CASSRPDSYNEQFF
>TRBV30|TRBJ2-3|-|-|13
TGTGCCTGGAGTGTACTAGCTGGGGACACGCAGTATTTT
CAWSVLAGDTQYF
>TRBV5-1|TRBJ2-5|TRBD1|once|15
TGCGCCAGCAGCTCACTCCGGGACAGGGGAGAGACCCAGTACTTC
CASSSLRDRGETQYF
>TRBV18|TRBJ2-2|-|-|14
TGTGCCAGCTCACAAGGCCTAGGATCCGGGGAGCTGTTTTTT
CASSQGLGSGELFF
>TRBV4-2|TRBJ2-7|-|-|14
TGTGCCAGCAGCCAAGATCGTGAGTCCTACGAGCAGTACTTC
CASSQDRESYEQYF
>TRBV3-1/TRBV3-2|TRBJ1-4|-|-|15
TGTGCCAGCAGCCAAGAAACCGGGGAACATGAAAAACTGTTTTTT
CASSQETGEHEKLFF
>TRBV7-2|TRBJ2-5|-|-|13
TGTGCCAGCAGCTTAATACAGCAAGAGACCCAGTACTTC
CASSLIQQETQYF
>TRBV27|TRBJ2-5|TRBD2|-|16
TGTGCCAGCAGTGACTCGGGACTAGCGCGTAAAGAGACCCAGTACTTC
CASSDSGLARKETQYF
>TRBV12-3/TRBV12-4|TRBJ1-2|-|-|12
TGTGCCAGTTCGCAGGGACTTGTGGGCTACACCTTC
CASSQGLVGYTF
>TRBV7-2|TRBJ1-5|-|-|15
TGTGCCAGCAGCCCCTTGGTACTTAGCAATCAGCCCCAGCATTTT
CASSPLVLSNQPQHF
>TRBV5-1|TRBJ1-3|-|-|14
TGCGCCAGCAGCCTTCAGGGTATAGGAAACACCATATATTTT
CASSLQGIGNTIYF
>TRBV4-2|TRBJ2-1|-|-|16
TGTGCCAGCAGCCAAGATCCTAGCCTGTCCTACAATGAGCAGTTCTTC
CASSQDPSLSYNEQFF
>TRBV30|TRBJ1-1|-|-|13
TGTGCCTGGAGTCCCTCCGTGAACACTGAAGCTTTCTTT
CAWSPSVNTEAFF
>TRBV7-8|TRBJ1-1|-|-|15
TGTGCCAGCAGCTTCTCTAGTCTTATGAACACTGAAGCTTTCTTT
CASSFSSLMNTEAFF
>TRBV2|TRBJ2-3|-|-|16
TGTGCCAGCAGTGAACTCCCAGCGTCAGGCACAGATACGCAGTATTTT
CASSELPASGTDTQYF
>TRBV7-9|TRBJ2-2|-|-|14
TGTGCCAGCAGCTTATACGGGGTCACCGGGGAGCTGTTTTTT
CASSLYGVTGELFF
>TRBV2|TRBJ2-7|-|-|14
TGTGCCAGCACGCCTCGACGGGATACCTACGAGCAGTACTTC
CASTPRRDTYEQYF
>TRBV15|TRBJ1-1|TRBD1|-|18
TGTGCCACCAGCAGATACTACGCAGGGGGCGCAAGGGACACTGAAGCTTTCTTT
CATSRYYAGGARDTEAFF
>TRBV7-9|TRBJ2-6|-|few|14
TGTGCCAGCGCGAAGGGGTCTGGGGCCAACGTCCTGACTTTC
CASAKGSGANVLTF
>TRBV30|TRBJ1-5|TRBD1|-|19
TGTGCCTGGAGAAACTTGGGGACAGGGTATCTAATTAGCAATCAGCCCCAGCATTTT
CAWRNLGTGYLISNQPQHF
>TRBV9|TRBJ2-7|TRBD1|-|14
TGTGCCAGCAGCGTAGTAGGACAGGGCTACGAGCAGTACTTC
CASSVVGQGYEQYF
>TRBV6-6|TRBJ1-1|TRBD1|-|17
TGTGCCAGCAGTCTCACATACCTCCGGACAGGGAAAGATGAAGCTTTCTTT
CASSLTYLRTGKDEAFF
>TRBV6-5|TRBJ1-1|-|-|15
TGTGCCAGCAGGGACGTGGGGCAGATGAACACTGAAGCTTTCTTT
CASRDVGQMNTEAFF
>TRBV2|TRBJ1-1|-|-|13
TGTGCCAGCATCTTGGGGAGAAGCACTGAAGCTTTCTTT
CASILGRSTEAFF
>TRBV9|TRBJ2-3|TRBD2|-|16
TGTGCCAGCAGCGTAGGTAGCGGGGGGGTGGCAGATACGCAGTATTTT
CASSVGSGGVADTQYF
>TRBV10-3|TRBJ2-3|-|-|14
TGTGCCATCACCTCAACTCATAACACAGATACGCAGTATTTT
CAITSTHNTDTQYF
>TRBV5-1|TRBJ2-2|-|many|13
TGCGCCAGCAGCTTACAGGGTACCGGGGAGCTGTTTTTT
CASSLQGTGELFF
>TRBV4-1|TRBJ1-4|TRBD1|-|15
TGCGCCAGCAGACTGACAGGGGGCGCAAATGAAAAACTGTTTTTT
CASRLTGGANEKLFF
>TRBV5-4|TRBJ2-3|-|-|15
TGTGCCAGCAGCGATCGGACTGGCTACACAGATACGCAGTATTTT
CASSDRTGYTDTQYF
>TRBV11-2|TRBJ1-5|-|-|13
TGTGCCAGCAGCGCGGACAGAAATCAGCCCCAGCATTTT
CASSADRNQPQHF
>TRBV7-9|TRBJ1-4|TRBD1|-|15
TGTGCCAGCAGCTTAGGGGACAGGGGGCTTGAAAAACTGTTTTTT
CASSLGDRGLEKLFF
>TRBV5-6|TRBJ1-5|TRBD1|-|16
TGTGCCAGCAGCTCAAGGACAGGGGGGGACAATCAGCCCCAGCATTTT
CASSSRTGGDNQPQHF
>TRBV10-3|TRBJ1-2|-|few|15
TGTGCCATCAGTGAATTCACAGGCCTAGATGGGGGCTACACCTTC
CAISEFTGLDGGYTF
>TRBV7-8|TRBJ1-5|TRBD1|-|15
TGTGCCAGCACAACGACAGGGATCAGCAATCAGCCCCAGCATTTT
CASTTTGISNQPQHF
>TRBV11-2|TRBJ2-4|-|once|13
TGTGCCAGCAGCTTAGATCCGGGGGACATTCAGTACTTC
CASSLDPGDIQYF
>TRBV27|TRBJ2-2|-|few|15
TGTGCCAGCGGAGATTACTCGGGGAACACCGGGGAGCTGTTTTTT
CASGDYSGNTGELFF
>TRBV30|TRBJ1-1|-|-|13
TGTGCCTGGAGTGTACAGTCAGGCACTGAAGCTTTCTTT
CAWSVQSGTEAFF
>TRBV27|TRBJ2-1|-|-|13
TGTGCCAGCTGGGAGGCCAGCTACAATGAGCAGTTCTTC
CASWEASYNEQFF
>TRBV7-9|TRBJ2-3|TRBD2|-|16
TGTGCCAGCAGCCTCCGGGGCGGGGGGGTCACAGATACGCAGTATTTT
CASSLRGGGVTDTQYF
>TRBV20-1|TRBJ2-7|-|-|11
TGCAGTGCTAGGAGGGTAAACGAGCAGTACTTC
CSARRVNEQYF